The 30 T cell receptor beta chains listed next were all sequenced from one sample in a study of cytomegalovirus exposure and HLA in healthy donors. Repertoires were generated with immunoSEQ multiplex PCR, while TCRdb's copy carries only in-frame clones and drops some. The table has about 250,000 clones, about 88% seen once. The sample consisted of PBMCs. Receptor source: a man aged 18 to 30 in good health and CMV-seropositive.

The chain couples TRBV5-1 to TRBJ2-1; the D call may be TRBD1 or TRBD2 (5 bases each). The CDR3 covers 13 residues. The germline gives CDR1 SGHRS, CDR2 YFSETQ. Between the trimmed V and J ends, which lost 4 bases and 5 bases, there was a span of 10 bases. The CDR3 reads CASSPGRDNEQFF. The DNA of the CDR3 is TGCGCCAGCAGCCCGGGACGTGACAATGAGCAGTTCTTC.

This clone was observed a handful of times. The chain joins TRBV30 to TRBJ2-1, with no clear D. Germline assignment: CDR1 GTSNPN and CDR2 SVGIG (reference sequence). The CDR3 length is 12 residues. Trimming stripped 0 bases from V and 12 bases from J, with 12 bases between. The CDR3 region is CAWSVQVGRQFF. CDR3 coding DNA: TGTGCCTGGAGTGTACAAGTCGGGCGGCAGTTCTTC.

CDR3 region: CASSFNPAIKRGETDTQYF. CDR3 nucleotide sequence: TGTGCCAGCAGCTTCAACCCCGCGATAAAGCGGGGTGAGACAGATACGCAGTATTTT. The rearrangement uses TRBV5-6 and TRBJ2-3, with TRBD2 identical over 7 bases. The CDR3 covers 19 residues. Germline values: CDR1 SGHDT, CDR2 YYEEEE. J lost 3 bases, V lost 2 bases, and 18 bases had no gene match. Combining the CDR3 with reference TRBV5-6 and TRBJ2-3 gives the whole variable domain DAGVTQSPTHLIKTRGQQVTLRCSPKSGHDTVSWYQQALGQGPQFIFQYYEEEERQRGNFPDRFSGHQFPNYSSELNVNALLLGDSALYLCASSFNPAIKRGETDTQYFGPGTRLTVL.

This clone turned up a few times. V usage is TRBV5-1 and J usage is TRBJ2-7; 11 bases match TRBD1. The CDR3 contains 14 residues. V shed 5 bases, J shed 5 bases, and the junction held 6 bases outside the gene matches. CDR1 is SGHRS and CDR2 is YFSETQ in the germline V gene. CDR3 DNA sequence: TGCGCCAGCAGAAAAGGGACAGGGGGACACGAGCAGTACTTC. Its translation: CASRKGTGGHEQYF. Drawing the rest from reference TRBV5-1 and TRBJ2-7, the complete variable domain is KAGVTQTPRYLIKTRGQQVTLSCSPISGHRSVSWYQQTPGQGLQFLFEYFSETQRNKGNFPGRFSGRQFSNSRSEMNVSTLELGDSALYLCASRKGTGGHEQYFGPGTRLTVT.

The chain uses TRBV28 and TRBJ1-2; 7 positions match TRBD1. CDR3 length equals 13 residues. Germline V gene data show CDR1 as MDHEN and CDR2 as SYDVKM. Trimming cost V 5 bases and J 9 bases; bases outside gene matches: 9. CDR3 residues: CASSIPDRPRYTF. For the CDR3, the DNA is TGTGCCAGCAGTATCCCGGACAGGCCCCGCTACACCTTC.

This chain joins TRBV12-2 and TRBJ2-7; the table's D gene call, TRBD2, was not cross checked with the DNA. TRBV12-2 constitutes a pseudogene. The CDR3 is 16 amino acids. The CDR3 region is CASRLGTSGSSYEQYF. For the CDR3, the DNA is TGTGCAAGTCGCTTGGGTACTAGCGGGAGTTCTTACGAGCAGTACTTC.

CDR3 sequence reads: CARPAGRGNTIYF. The CDR3 DNA reads as TGTGCCAGGCCGGCAGGGAGAGGAAACACCATATATTTT. V usage is TRBV6-6 and J usage is TRBJ1-3, with D possibly matching TRBD1 (5 bases). The germline CDR1 and CDR2 sequences are MNHNY and SVGAGI (reference sequence). This CDR3 is built from 13 residues. The V end lost 9 bases, the J end lost 4 bases, and 13 bases lay between the germline ends.

This clone was seen a handful of times. CDR3 nucleotide sequence: TGTGCCAGCAGTGGGATGGAGGGCAATCAGCCCCAGCATTTT. It codes for CASSGMEGNQPQHF. The chain carries TRBV2 and TRBJ1-5; D gene uncertain. The CDR3 runs to 14 residues. The germline V gene encodes CDR1 SNHLY and CDR2 FYNNEI. The V gene lost 4 bases and the J gene lost 2 bases, with 9 bases spanning the gap.

V and J are TRBV15 and TRBJ1-3, with D maybe TRBD1 (6 bases). CDR3 size: 15 residues. Germline V CDR1 and CDR2: LNHNV, YYDKDF (reference sequence). V was shortened by 0 bases and J by 4 bases, with 10 bases between the two germline ends. CDR3 bases: TGTGCCACCAGCAGAGATCTGGGGGCAGGAAACACCATATATTTT. It yields the protein CATSRDLGAGNTIYF.

The chain couples TRBV4-3 to TRBJ2-7; D is perhaps TRBD1 (6 bases). Per the germline V gene, CDR1 is LGHNA and CDR2 is YSLEER. The CDR3 extends over 16 amino acids. V lost 1 base and J lost 5, with 18 bases in between. The CDR3 is CASSQALEQGVHEQYF. The CDR3 DNA is TGCGCCAGCAGCCAAGCACTAGAACAGGGCGTCCACGAGCAGTACTTC.

The rearrangement joins TRBV6-4 to TRBJ1-2; 10 positions agree with TRBD1. CDR3 length equals 15 residues. The V gene end was trimmed by 5 bases and the J gene end by 7 bases; junction bases not matched to a gene: 10. Germline V gene sequence: CDR1 MRHNA, CDR2 SNTAGT. CDR3 in amino acids: CASSTLTGGFGGYTF. DNA of the CDR3: TGTGCCAGCAGTACTCTGACAGGGGGCTTCGGTGGCTACACCTTC.

A single count supports this clone. The V gene is TRBV18, the J gene TRBJ1-1; possible D gene TRBD1, 6 bases. V was pared by 6 bases and J by 5 bases, with 13 bases between. This CDR3 region has 13 residues. Germline V lookup: CDR1 KGHSH, CDR2 LQKENI. The CDR3 coding sequence is TGTGCCAGCTCTCTCACAGGGAGGACTGAAGCTTTCTTT. The encoded protein is CASSLTGRTEAFF.

The rearrangement joins TRBV6-5 to TRBJ2-5, with D hard to call. The J call may be mistaken, given a closer DNA end match to TRBJ2-7. The CDR3 consists of 13 residues. Looked up from germline, CDR1 is MNHEY and CDR2 is SVGAGI. CDR3 DNA: TGTGCCAGCAGTGACCTAGTTGCCTACGAGCAGTACTTC. Encoded protein: CASSDLVAYEQYF.

Only a few counts were recorded for this clone. This chain uses TRBV7-2 with TRBJ2-7; 7 bases are a match to TRBD1. The V and J ends lost 3 bases and 6 bases, in that order; junction bases with no gene match: 2. CDR3 size: 12 residues. Germline V gene sequence: CDR1 SGHTA, CDR2 FQGNSA. CDR3 bases: TGTGCCAGCAGCTTGACAGGGATCGAGCAGTACTTC. Its translation is CASSLTGIEQYF.

This rearrangement joins TRBV5-1 to TRBJ1-2; D not resolved. The V and J ends lost 0 bases and 8 bases respectively, with 14 bases between them. Looked up from germline, CDR1 is SGHRS and CDR2 is YFSETQ. This CDR3 has 14 residues. This CDR3 is CASSLEAAGGGYTF. CDR3 DNA sequence: TGCGCCAGCAGCTTGGAGGCAGCTGGAGGGGGCTACACCTTC.

Concerning this clone: Additional DNA sequences in this sample encode the identical CDR3. V usage is TRBV27 and J usage is TRBJ1-2; D is unresolved. The V gene lost 2 bases and the J gene lost 2 bases, with 6 bases spanning the gap. This CDR3 region has 13 residues. In germline, CDR1 is MNHEY, CDR2 SMNVEV (reference sequence). CDR3 residues: CASSLKGNYGYTF. CDR3 bases: TGTGCCAGCAGTTTAAAGGGAAACTATGGCTACACCTTC.

J is TRBJ2-1 and V is TRBV5-1; D is possibly TRBD2 (5 bases). Germline CDR1 reads SGHRS; CDR2 reads YFSETQ. V lost 6 bases, J lost 0 bases, and 16 bases lay in between. This CDR3 spans 16 amino acids. CDR3 residues: CASTFPYEGSYNEQFF. Written as DNA, the CDR3 is TGCGCCAGCACCTTCCCTTACGAGGGCTCCTACAATGAGCAGTTCTTC.

The chain is built from TRBV16 and TRBJ1-3, with TRBD1 matching 9 bases. V was clipped by 4 bases and J by 4 bases; unmatched bases: 17. Germline values: CDR1 KGHSY, CDR2 FQNENV. There are 19 residues in the CDR3. In DNA, the CDR3 is TGTGCCAGCAGCCGTCCCACGGGGGGACAGGGCTCGTCGGGAAACACCATATATTTT. Its protein product is CASSRPTGGQGSSGNTIYF.

This chain connects TRBV2 to TRBJ2-7; 11 bases fit TRBD2. The germline V gene encodes CDR1 SNHLY and CDR2 FYNNEI. With V trimmed by 4 bases and J by 2 bases, 4 bases remained unmatched. This CDR3 is built from 15 residues. The CDR3 sequence is CASSVTSGKTYEQYF. For the CDR3, the DNA is TGTGCCAGCAGTGTGACTAGCGGGAAGACCTACGAGCAGTACTTC.

The chain couples TRBV29-1 to TRBJ2-2; unclear D gene. Between the trimmed V and J ends, which lost 4 bases and 5 bases, there was a span of 5 bases. This CDR3 has 11 amino acids. The germline gives CDR1 SQVTM, CDR2 ANQGSEA. The chain's CDR3 is CSVVKTGELFF. CDR3 nucleotide sequence: TGCAGCGTTGTGAAAACCGGGGAGCTGTTTTTT.

The rearrangement uses TRBV7-2 and TRBJ2-7; a weak D match, TRBD1 (6 bases). Trimming cost V 5 bases and J 6 bases, with 14 bases left between them. Germline values: CDR1 SGHTA, CDR2 FQGNSA. This CDR3 region has 13 residues. DNA of the CDR3: TGTGCCAGCAGCCCCAACACAGGGAGCGAGCAGTACTTC. It yields the protein CASSPNTGSEQYF.

This clone showed up just a few times. The chain carries TRBV29-1 and TRBJ1-5; D not resolved. V was cut by 4 bases and J by 0 bases, with 7 bases left in between. Germline V lookup: CDR1 SQVTM, CDR2 ANQGSEA. The CDR3 has 13 residues. CDR3 sequence (DNA): TGCAGCGTTGGTCGGGGTAGCAATCAGCCCCAGCATTTT. Amino acid sequence: CSVGRGSNQPQHF.

The gene calls are TRBV29-1 and TRBJ2-3; 8 positions agree with TRBD2. The CDR3 has 15 amino acids. V was pared by 6 bases and J by 6 bases, with 14 bases of the junction left unmatched. In germline, CDR1 is SQVTM, CDR2 ANQGSEA. The CDR3 loop is CSVGSSGPPRDTQYF. The CDR3 nucleotides read TGCAGCGTCGGGTCTAGCGGGCCACCGAGGGATACGCAGTATTTT.

V and J are TRBV6-1 and TRBJ2-7; TRBD2 might be the D (5 bases). CDR3 size: 13 residues. Germline CDR1 MNHNS, CDR2 SASEGT. V shed 7 bases and J shed 0 bases, with 10 bases lying between them. In DNA, the CDR3 is TGTGCCAGCACGCGGACTCTCTCCTACGAGCAGTACTTC. Translating it yields CASTRTLSYEQYF.

The chain joins TRBV6-1 to TRBJ1-3, with D unresolved. This CDR3 is built from 16 residues. CDR1 and CDR2 from the germline V gene are MNHNS and SASEGT. V was clipped by 4 bases and J by 0 bases, with 13 bases between them. The CDR3 region is CASSGKSALSGNTIYF. CDR3 DNA sequence: TGTGCCAGCAGTGGCAAATCTGCACTCTCTGGAAACACCATATATTTT.

The CDR3 loop is CASRRDREDEAFF. CDR3 nucleotide sequence: TGTGCCAGCAGAAGGGACAGGGAGGATGAAGCTTTCTTT. The gene calls are TRBV2 and TRBJ1-1; TRBD1 agrees at 9 bases. V trimming: 6 bases; J trimming: 7 bases; junction bases outside the gene matches: 6. CDR3 size: 13 residues. The germline V gene encodes CDR1 SNHLY and CDR2 FYNNEI.

The rearrangement links TRBV6-5 to TRBJ1-1; D call uncertain. Germline V gene lookup returns CDR1 MNHEY and CDR2 SVGAGI. The CDR3 has 12 amino acids. V was pared by 5 bases and J by 3 bases, with 7 bases between. The CDR3 DNA reads TGTGCCAGCAGTCCTACTGACACTGAAGCTTTCTTT. Translated: CASSPTDTEAFF.

The V gene is TRBV27, the J gene TRBJ2-2, with D perhaps TRBD1 (6 bases). The CDR3 runs to 14 residues. CDR1 is MNHEY and CDR2 is SMNVEV in the germline V gene (reference sequence). V lost 6 bases to trimming and J lost 5 bases, with 13 bases between them. The CDR3 region has the DNA TGTGCCAGCAGCCGGGTGGGGACAACCGGGGAGCTGTTTTTT. This translates into CASSRVGTTGELFF.

This clone has only a few counts. V and J are TRBV7-2 and TRBJ1-3; TRBD1 is a possible D gene (5 bases). In germline, CDR1 is SGHTA, CDR2 FQGNSA. Trimming removed 3 bases at V and 1 base at J, with 13 bases between. The CDR3 length is 16 residues. This CDR3 reads CASSFNLEGSGNTIYF. The CDR3 region has the DNA TGTGCCAGCAGCTTCAACCTGGAGGGGTCTGGAAACACCATATATTTT.

The chain is built from TRBV5-1 and TRBJ2-7, with D tentatively TRBD2 (5 bases). V dropped 5 bases and J dropped 2 bases, with 14 bases sitting between them. From germline, CDR1 is SGHRS and CDR2 YFSETQ. The CDR3 has 14 residues. In DNA, the CDR3 is TGCGCCAGCAGTGGTGGCGGGCGGACCTACGAGCAGTACTTC. Translated: CASSGGGRTYEQYF.